One and the same sample provided the 9 T cell receptor beta chains below, sequenced in a study of metastatic and nonmetastatic thyroid tumors. TCRdb used MiXCR to call clones anew from the PCR reads. The sample contains about 85,000 clones, around 7.8% of which appear only once. Until they underwent thyroid surgery, no patient had received any treatment. The material sequenced was blood. The receptors were sampled from a female donor with papillary thyroid cancer or a benign thyroid nodule (not recorded which). Some clones in this sample may be carry-over from other donors' samples.

This clone was recorded at least ten times. The chain has TRBV28 and TRBJ1-1; 8 positions match TRBD1. Germline CDR1 MDHEN, CDR2 SYDVKM. CDR3 length equals 14 residues. J lost 4 bases, V lost 8 bases, and 9 bases had no gene match. The CDR3 reads CASLRTGQGTEAFF. Here the CDR3 DNA reads TGTGCCAGCTTGAGGACAGGGCAGGGCACTGAAGCTTTCTTT.

This clone has a count of ten or more. The genes are TRBV6-1 and TRBJ1-4, with no clear D. The length of the CDR3 is 15 residues. Germline assignment: CDR1 MNHNS and CDR2 SASEGT. Trimming took off 4 bases at V and 5 bases at J, with 14 bases between the two ends. In DNA form, the CDR3 reads TGTGCCAGCAGTGTGGGCGAGGAAGGAAATGAAAAACTGTTTTTT. As protein: CASSVGEEGNEKLFF.

This clone was recorded at least ten times. This sequence joins TRBV5-5 and TRBJ2-7; no firm D call. The CDR3 is 12 residues long. Trimming stripped 2 bases from V and 5 bases from J, with 8 bases between. Germline loops: CDR1 SGHKS, CDR2 YYEKEE (reference sequence). The CDR3 DNA is TGTGCCAGCAGCTTTAGCCCCGACGAGCAGTACTTC. Translation: CASSFSPDEQYF. The complete variable domain, with remaining parts taken from reference TRBV5-5 and TRBJ2-7, reads DAGVTQSPTHLIKTRGQQVTLRCSPISGHKSVSWYQQVLGQGPQFIFQYYEKEERGRGNFPDRFSARQFPNYSSELNVNALLLGDSALYLCASSFSPDEQYFGPGTRLTVT.

In this sample, this clone turned up many times. V and J are TRBV5-1 and TRBJ2-7; 7 bases agree with TRBD2. The CDR3 consists of 16 residues. Germline CDR1 is SGHRS and CDR2 is YFSETQ. Germline trimming cut 0 bases from V and 2 bases from J; bases unmatched to any gene: 8. CDR3 residues: CASSLGPGGGTYEQYF. In nucleotides, the CDR3 is TGCGCCAGCAGCTTGGGCCCGGGCGGGGGTACCTACGAGCAGTACTTC.

This clone was seen repeatedly, ten times or more. The DNA of the CDR3 is TGTGCCAGCAGTTGGGGGAACGGGGGGGGTGGCTACACCTTC. It is translated as CASSWGNGGGGYTF. The chain recombines TRBV12-3 or TRBV12-4 with TRBJ1-2, with D possibly matching TRBD1 (5 bases). Trimming removed 4 bases at V and 7 bases at J, with 16 bases between. This CDR3 spans 14 amino acids.

V and J are TRBV20-1 and TRBJ1-2; the match to TRBD1 covers 7 bases. There are 15 residues in the CDR3. Germline values: CDR1 DFQATT, CDR2 SNEGSKA (reference sequence). The junction had 16 bases not matched to a gene; V was cut back by 5 bases and J by 7 bases. DNA for the CDR3: TGCAGTGCTGCAAAGGGACAGACCTTCGGCCGTGGCTACACCTTC. This gives the protein CSAAKGQTFGRGYTF.

This clone was seen many times. The chain joins TRBV9 to TRBJ1-6, with 7 nucleotides matching TRBD1. The V gene's germline CDR1 is SGDLS and CDR2 YYNGEE. The CDR3 spans 15 residues. J was trimmed by 10 bases and V by 0 bases; bases with no gene match: 7. The CDR3 DNA reads TGTGCCAGCAGCGTAGAGGACGCAGGGGGATCACCCCTCCACTTT. As protein: CASSVEDAGGSPLHF. Using reference TRBV9 and TRBJ1-6 for the parts outside the CDR3, the full variable domain is DSGVTQTPKHLITATGQRVTLRCSPRSGDLSVYWYQQSLDQGLQFLIQYYNGEERAKGNILERFSAQQFPDLHSELNLSSLELGDSALYFCASSVEDAGGSPLHFGNGTRLTVT.

The chain couples TRBV9 to TRBJ2-7; D call uncertain. Germline V gene lookup returns CDR1 SGDLS and CDR2 YYNGEE. This CDR3 has 14 residues. V lost 3 bases and J lost 0, with 10 bases in between. The CDR3 DNA reads TGTGCCAGCAGCGAGGACGGTTTCTCCTACGAGCAGTACTTC. This gives the protein CASSEDGFSYEQYF.

Worth noting for this clone: No conserved phenylalanine or tryptophan ends this CDR3, so it is likely a read error. The rearrangement joins TRBV6-1 to TRBJ2-6, with a tentative D call TRBD1 (5 bases). Germline V lookup: CDR1 MNHNS, CDR2 SASEGT. This CDR3 is 16 amino acids long. CDR3 in amino acids: CASSEGQLSGAKVLTL. In DNA form, the CDR3 reads TGTGCCAGCAGTGAAGGGCAGCTATCTGGGGCCAAGGTCCTGACTCTC.